This paragraph reports one T cell receptor (beta chain). Which antigen it targets is not known. At one end the junction does not follow the germline gene, possibly because of a read error. The instrument given in TCRdb is Illumina HiSeq 2500. Quantitative 5'-RACE with molecular barcodes was used to prepare TCR beta libraries. The study's own analysis went as follows. To identify disease-linked TCR variants, a new computational method was used, one built on a probabilistic model of VDJ rearrangement. In-frame beta chains were kept once TCRdb had trimmed the public reads at Q25 with fastp and called clones with MiXCR. Each entry is one CDR3 protein sequence, shown with its most common DNA and genes. Here the V and J calls rest on TCRdb's processing, not on the authors' analysis. Across this sample there are just under 550,000 distinct CDR3 sequences, with approximately 11% seen only once. The ten top clones hold approximately 6.2% of the sample.

The CDR3 goes from the cysteine to the phenylalanine over 16 residues. The DNA shown is the 48-base CDR3, in frame from base 1. Taken from the germline V gene, the CDR1 and CDR2 loops are KGHSH and LQKENI. This entry is derived from a study of CD8 T cells in ankylosing spondylitis (dated by TCRdb to 2017 to 2019). About the investigation overall: The study profiled T cell receptor beta repertoires in healthy donors and ankylosing spondylitis patients to find disease-linked TCR variants. The whole study cohort included 90 to 120 healthy donors and 20 to 30 ankylosing spondylitis patients. Peripheral blood samples were taken, and synovial fluid was additionally collected from ankylosing spondylitis patients.

Study-level results and caveats: Some of the motif variants had been reported before in the synovial fluid and blood of reactive arthritis patients, a finding that suggests common disease-initiation mechanisms. In peripheral blood, the disease-linked clones were found at relatively low frequencies and had a CD8+ phenotype. A TCR beta motif made up of several highly homologous amino acid variants appeared to be characteristic of blood from ankylosing spondylitis patients. The disease-linked clones were reported to be significantly enriched in matched synovial fluid samples from ankylosing spondylitis patients.

The sequencing input was blood, either unsorted or a sorted T cell fraction (not recorded which). The chain is encoded by TRBV18 joined to TRBJ2-3; TRBD1 agrees with 8 junctional bases. This clonotype was obtained from a male donor with ankylosing spondylitis. CDR3 loop: CASPPTAGGGTDTQYF. The sequenced DNA: TGTGCCAGCCCACCAACGGCAGGGGGCGGCACAGATACGCAGTATTTT.